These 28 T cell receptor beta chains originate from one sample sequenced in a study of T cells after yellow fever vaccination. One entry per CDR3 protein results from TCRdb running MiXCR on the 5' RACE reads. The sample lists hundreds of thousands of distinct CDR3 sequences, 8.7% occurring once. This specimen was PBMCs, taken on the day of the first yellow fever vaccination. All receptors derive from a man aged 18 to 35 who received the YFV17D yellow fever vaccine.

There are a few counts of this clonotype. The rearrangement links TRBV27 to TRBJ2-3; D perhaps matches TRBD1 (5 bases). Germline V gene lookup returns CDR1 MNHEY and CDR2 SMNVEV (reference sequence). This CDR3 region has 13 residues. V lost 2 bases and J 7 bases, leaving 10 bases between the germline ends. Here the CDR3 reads CASSLRGRNTQYF. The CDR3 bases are TGTGCCAGCAGTTTAAGGGGCCGGAATACGCAGTATTTT.

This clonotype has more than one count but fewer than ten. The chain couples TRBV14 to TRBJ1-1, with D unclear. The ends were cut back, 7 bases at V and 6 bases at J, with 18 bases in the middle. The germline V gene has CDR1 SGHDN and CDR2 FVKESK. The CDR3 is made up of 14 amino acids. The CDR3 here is CASTPWEGSAEAFF. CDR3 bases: TGTGCCAGCACCCCGTGGGAGGGCTCGGCTGAAGCTTTCTTT.

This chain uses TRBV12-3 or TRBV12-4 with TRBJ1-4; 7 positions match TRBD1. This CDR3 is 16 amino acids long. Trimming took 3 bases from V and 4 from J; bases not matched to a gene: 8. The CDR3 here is CASSFRQGWGNEKLFF. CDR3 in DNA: TGTGCCAGCAGTTTCCGACAGGGATGGGGTAATGAAAAACTGTTTTTT.

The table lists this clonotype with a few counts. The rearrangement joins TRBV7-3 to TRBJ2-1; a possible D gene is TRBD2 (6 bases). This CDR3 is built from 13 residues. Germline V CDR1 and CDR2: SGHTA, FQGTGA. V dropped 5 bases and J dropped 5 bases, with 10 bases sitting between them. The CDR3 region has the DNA TGTGCCAGCAGCCGGGACTTGCACAATGAGCAGTTCTTC. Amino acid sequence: CASSRDLHNEQFF. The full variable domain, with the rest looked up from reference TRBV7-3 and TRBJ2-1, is GAGVSQTPSNKVTEKGKYVELRCDPISGHTALYWYRQSLGQGPEFLIYFQGTGAADDSGLPNDRFFAVRPEGSVSTLKIQRTERGDSAVYLCASSRDLHNEQFFGPGTRLTVL.

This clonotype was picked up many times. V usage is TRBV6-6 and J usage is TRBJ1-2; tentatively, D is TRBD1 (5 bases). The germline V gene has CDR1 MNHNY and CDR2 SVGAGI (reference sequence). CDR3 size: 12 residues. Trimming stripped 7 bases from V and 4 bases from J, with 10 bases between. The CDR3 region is CASTGNPYGYTF. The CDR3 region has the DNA TGTGCCAGCACAGGGAATCCCTATGGCTACACCTTC.

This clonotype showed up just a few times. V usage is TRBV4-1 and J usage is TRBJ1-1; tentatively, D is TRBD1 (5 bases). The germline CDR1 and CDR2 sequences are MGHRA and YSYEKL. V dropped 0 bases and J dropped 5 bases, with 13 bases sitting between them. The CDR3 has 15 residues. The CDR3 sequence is CASSQERGGWTEAFF. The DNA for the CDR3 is TGCGCCAGCAGCCAAGAACGGGGGGGGTGGACTGAAGCTTTCTTT.

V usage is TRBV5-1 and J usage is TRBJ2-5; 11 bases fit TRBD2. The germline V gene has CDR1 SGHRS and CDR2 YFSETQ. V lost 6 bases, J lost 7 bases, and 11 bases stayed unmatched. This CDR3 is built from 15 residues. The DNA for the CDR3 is TGCGCCAGCAACCTTCCTAGCGGGGGGTCCGGGACCCAGTACTTC. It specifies CASNLPSGGSGTQYF.

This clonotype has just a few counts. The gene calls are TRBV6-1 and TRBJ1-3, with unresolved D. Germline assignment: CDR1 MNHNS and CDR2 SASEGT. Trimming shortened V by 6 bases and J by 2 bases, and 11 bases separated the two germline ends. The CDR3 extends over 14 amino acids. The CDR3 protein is CASSDPGAGNTIYF. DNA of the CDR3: TGTGCCAGCAGCGATCCCGGGGCTGGAAACACCATATATTTT.

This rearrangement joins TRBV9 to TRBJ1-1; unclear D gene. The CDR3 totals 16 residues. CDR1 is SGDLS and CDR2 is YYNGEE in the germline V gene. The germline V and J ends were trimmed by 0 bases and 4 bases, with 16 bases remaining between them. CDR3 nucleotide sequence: TGTGCCAGCAGCGTAGACCCATCCGCACGGGGCACTGAAGCTTTCTTT. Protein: CASSVDPSARGTEAFF.

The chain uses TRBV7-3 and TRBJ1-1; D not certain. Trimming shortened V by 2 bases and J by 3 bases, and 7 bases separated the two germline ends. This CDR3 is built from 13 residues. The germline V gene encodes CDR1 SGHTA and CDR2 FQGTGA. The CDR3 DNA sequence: TGTGCCAGCAGCTTACAGCGGGACACTGAAGCTTTCTTT. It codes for CASSLQRDTEAFF.

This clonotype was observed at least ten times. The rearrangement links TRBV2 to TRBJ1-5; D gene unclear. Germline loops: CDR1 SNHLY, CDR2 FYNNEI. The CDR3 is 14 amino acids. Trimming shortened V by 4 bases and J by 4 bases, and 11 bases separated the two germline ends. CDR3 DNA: TGTGCCAGCAGTGGTCGGGGAGGGAATCAGCCCCAGCATTTT. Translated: CASSGRGGNQPQHF.

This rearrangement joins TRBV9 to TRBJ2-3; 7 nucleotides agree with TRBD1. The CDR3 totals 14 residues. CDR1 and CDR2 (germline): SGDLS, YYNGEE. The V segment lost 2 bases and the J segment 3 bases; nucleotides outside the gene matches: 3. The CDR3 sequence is CASSVPGQTDTQYF. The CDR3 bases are TGTGCCAGCAGCGTCCCGGGACAGACAGATACGCAGTATTTT.

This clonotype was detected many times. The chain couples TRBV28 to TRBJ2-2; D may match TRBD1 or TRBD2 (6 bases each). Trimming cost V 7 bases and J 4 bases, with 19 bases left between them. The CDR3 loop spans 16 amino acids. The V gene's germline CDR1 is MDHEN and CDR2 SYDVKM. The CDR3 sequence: CASIPGGLAFTGELFF. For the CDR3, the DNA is TGTGCCAGCATACCTGGGGGGCTAGCTTTCACCGGGGAGCTGTTTTTT.

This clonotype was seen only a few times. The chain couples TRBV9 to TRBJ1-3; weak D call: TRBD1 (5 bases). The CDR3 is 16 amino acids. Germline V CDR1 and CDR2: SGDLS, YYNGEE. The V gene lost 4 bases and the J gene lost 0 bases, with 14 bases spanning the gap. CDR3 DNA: TGTGCCAGCAGCCTCTCGGGGACCAACTCTGGAAACACCATATATTTT. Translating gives CASSLSGTNSGNTIYF.

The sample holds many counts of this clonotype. The CDR3 nucleotides are TGCGCCAGCAGCCAGAACTACGAGCAGTACTTC. This sequence encodes CASSQNYEQYF. V usage is TRBV4-1 and J usage is TRBJ2-7; D unclear. This CDR3 has 11 residues. Per the germline V gene, CDR1 is MGHRA and CDR2 is YSYEKL. The germline V and J ends were trimmed by 3 bases and 3 bases, with 3 bases remaining between them.

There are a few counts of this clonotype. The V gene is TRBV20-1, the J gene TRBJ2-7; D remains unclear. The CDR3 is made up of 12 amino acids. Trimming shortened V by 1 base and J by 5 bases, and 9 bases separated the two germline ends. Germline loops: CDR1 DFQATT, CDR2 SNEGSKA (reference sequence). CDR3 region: CSARGQPHEQYF. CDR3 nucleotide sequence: TGCAGTGCTAGAGGCCAACCCCACGAGCAGTACTTC.

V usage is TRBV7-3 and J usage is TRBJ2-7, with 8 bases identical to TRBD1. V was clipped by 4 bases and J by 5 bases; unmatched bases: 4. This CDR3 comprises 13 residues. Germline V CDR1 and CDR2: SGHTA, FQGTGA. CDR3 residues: CASSWTGRDEQYF. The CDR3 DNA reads TGTGCCAGCAGCTGGACAGGGCGGGACGAGCAGTACTTC.

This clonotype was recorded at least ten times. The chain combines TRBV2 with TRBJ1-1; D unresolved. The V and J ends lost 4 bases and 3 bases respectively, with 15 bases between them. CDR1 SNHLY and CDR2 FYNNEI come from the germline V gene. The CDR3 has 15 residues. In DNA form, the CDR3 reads TGTGCCAGCAGTGGGAGGACTCCCGGGGACACTGAAGCTTTCTTT. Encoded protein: CASSGRTPGDTEAFF.

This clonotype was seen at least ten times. CDR3 sequence reads: CASSSVGFPDRSGEQYF. The CDR3 DNA reads TGTGCCAGCAGTTCCGTGGGCTTCCCGGACAGGTCTGGAGAGCAGTACTTC. V is TRBV12-3 or TRBV12-4 and J is TRBJ2-7; 7 nucleotides align to TRBD1. The CDR3 runs 17 residues. J gave up 7 bases and V 4 bases, and 19 bases lay outside the gene matches.

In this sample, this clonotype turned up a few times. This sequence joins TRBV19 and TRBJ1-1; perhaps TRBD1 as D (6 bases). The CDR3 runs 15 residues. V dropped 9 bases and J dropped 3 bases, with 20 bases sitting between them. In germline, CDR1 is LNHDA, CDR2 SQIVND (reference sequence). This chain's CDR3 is CASNRVVGAYTEAFF. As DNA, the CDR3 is TGTGCCAGCAACAGGGTTGTGGGTGCGTACACTGAAGCTTTCTTT. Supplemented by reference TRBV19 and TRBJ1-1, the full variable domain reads DGGITQSPKYLFRKEGQNVTLSCEQNLNHDAMYWYRQDPGQGLRLIYYSQIVNDFQKGDIAEGYSVSREKKESFPLTVTSAQKNPTAFYLCASNRVVGAYTEAFFGQGTRLTVV.

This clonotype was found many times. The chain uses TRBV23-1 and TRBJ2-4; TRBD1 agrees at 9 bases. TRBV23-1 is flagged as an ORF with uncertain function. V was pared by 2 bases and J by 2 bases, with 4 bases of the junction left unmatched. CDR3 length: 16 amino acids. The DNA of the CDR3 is TGCGCCAGCAGTCAAACCGGGACAGGGACCAAAAACATTCAGTACTTC. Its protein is CASSQTGTGTKNIQYF.

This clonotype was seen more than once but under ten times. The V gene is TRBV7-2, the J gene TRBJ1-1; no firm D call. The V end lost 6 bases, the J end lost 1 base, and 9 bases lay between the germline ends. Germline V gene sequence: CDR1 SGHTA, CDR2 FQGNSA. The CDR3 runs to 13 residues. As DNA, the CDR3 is TGTGCCAGCAGTGCACATGAGAACACTGAAGCTTTCTTT. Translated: CASSAHENTEAFF.

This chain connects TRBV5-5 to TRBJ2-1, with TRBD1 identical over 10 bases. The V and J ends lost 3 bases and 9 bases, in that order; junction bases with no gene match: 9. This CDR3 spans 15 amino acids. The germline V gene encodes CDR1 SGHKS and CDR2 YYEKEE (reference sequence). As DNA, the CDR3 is TGTGCCAGCAGCTCCGGGACAGGGGCTCGAAGTGAGCAGTTCTTC. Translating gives CASSSGTGARSEQFF. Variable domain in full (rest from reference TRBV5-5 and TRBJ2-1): DAGVTQSPTHLIKTRGQQVTLRCSPISGHKSVSWYQQVLGQGPQFIFQYYEKEERGRGNFPDRFSARQFPNYSSELNVNALLLGDSALYLCASSSGTGARSEQFFGPGTRLTVL.

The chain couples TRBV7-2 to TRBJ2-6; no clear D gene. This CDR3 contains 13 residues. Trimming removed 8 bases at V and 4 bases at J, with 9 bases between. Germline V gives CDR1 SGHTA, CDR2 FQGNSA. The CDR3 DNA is TGTGCCAGCTGCCCAGTCGGGGCCAACGTCCTGACTTTC. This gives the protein CASCPVGANVLTF. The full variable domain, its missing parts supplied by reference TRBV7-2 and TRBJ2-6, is GAGVSQSPSNKVTEKGKDVELRCDPISGHTALYWYRQSLGQGLEFLIYFQGNSAPDKSGLPSDRFSAERTGGSVSTLTIQRTQQEDSAVYLCASCPVGANVLTFGAGSRLTVL.

DNA for the CDR3: TGCGCCAGCAGCCAGGAAAGACAGGGCCGGGGCTACACCTTC. Protein product: CASSQERQGRGYTF. V gene TRBV4-3 combines with J gene TRBJ1-2, with 7 bases that match TRBD1. The germline gives CDR1 LGHNA, CDR2 YSLEER. V lost 3 bases and J lost 8; bases outside the gene matches: 9. The CDR3 runs 14 residues.

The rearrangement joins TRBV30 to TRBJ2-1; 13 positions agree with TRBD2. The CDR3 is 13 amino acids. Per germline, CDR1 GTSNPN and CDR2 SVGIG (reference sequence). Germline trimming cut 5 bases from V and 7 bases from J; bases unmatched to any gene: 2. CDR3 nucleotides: TGTGCCTGGTCGGGACTAGCGGGGAATGAGCAGTTCTTC. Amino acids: CAWSGLAGNEQFF. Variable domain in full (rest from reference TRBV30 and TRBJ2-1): SQTIHQWPATLVQPVGSPLSLECTVEGTSNPNLYWYRQAAGRGLQLLFYSVGIGQISSEVPQNLSASRPQDRQFILSSKKLLLSDSGFYLCAWSGLAGNEQFFGPGTRLTVL.

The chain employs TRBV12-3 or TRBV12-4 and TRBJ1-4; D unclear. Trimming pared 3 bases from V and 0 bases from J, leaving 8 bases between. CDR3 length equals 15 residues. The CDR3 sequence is CASSFGTPTNEKLFF. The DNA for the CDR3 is TGTGCCAGCAGTTTCGGTACTCCAACTAATGAAAAACTGTTTTTT.

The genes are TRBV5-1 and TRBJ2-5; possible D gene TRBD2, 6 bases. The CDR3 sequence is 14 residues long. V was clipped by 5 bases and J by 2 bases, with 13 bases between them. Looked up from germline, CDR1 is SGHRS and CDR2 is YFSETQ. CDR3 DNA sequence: TGCGCCAGCAGACCCGGGACTTCTCAAGAGACCCAGTACTTC. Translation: CASRPGTSQETQYF.